What follows are 26 T cell receptor beta chains derived from one specimen sequenced in a study of blood T cell repertoires in COVID-19. Profiled with immunoSEQ multiplex PCR; TCRdb holds only in-frame clones, not every one. The repertoire includes fewer than 250,000 clones, roughly 87% of them detected once, and roughly 7.1% sits in the top ten. The sample taken for sequencing was peripheral blood. The receptors were sampled from a woman in her sixties or seventies with COVID-19, enrolled during active disease.

The chain uses TRBV18 and TRBJ1-5, with 7 bases identical to TRBD1. CDR3 length equals 17 residues. Unmatched junction bases numbered 11, after V lost 4 bases and J lost 2 bases. CDR1 and CDR2 from the germline V gene are KGHSH and LQKENI. Here the CDR3 reads CASSLLGQPGGNQPQHF. The CDR3 nucleotides read TGTGCCAGCTCACTCCTGGGACAGCCCGGCGGCAATCAGCCCCAGCATTTT.

This clone has a single count. J is TRBJ2-4 and V is TRBV10-1, with 14 bases identical to TRBD2. J lost 0 bases, V lost 3 bases, and 13 bases had no gene match. Germline V CDR1 and CDR2: WNHNN, SYGVQD (reference sequence). The CDR3 loop spans 21 amino acids. The CDR3 bases are TGCGCCAGCAGTGACCAGGGACTAGCGGGAGTGTTGAGTAGAGCCAAAAACATTCAGTACTTC. The encoded protein is CASSDQGLAGVLSRAKNIQYF.

The rearrangement joins TRBV4-3 to TRBJ1-2, with a weak D call TRBD1 (5 bases). CDR1 and CDR2 (germline): LGHNA, YSLEER. This CDR3 has 14 residues. Trimming cost V 4 bases and J 4 bases, with 13 bases left between them. The CDR3 loop reads CASSRALGGYGYTF. The DNA for the CDR3 is TGCGCCAGCAGCCGAGCCTTGGGGGGCTATGGCTACACCTTC.

The rearrangement joins TRBV15 to TRBJ2-2; D gene ambiguous. Deletions cut 0 bases from V and 0 bases from J, with 8 bases between. There are 16 residues in the CDR3. The germline gives CDR1 LNHNV, CDR2 YYDKDF (reference sequence). In DNA form, the CDR3 reads TGTGCCACCAGCAGAGATCGAACAGCGAACACCGGGGAGCTGTTTTTT. It translates to CATSRDRTANTGELFF.

This clone was counted between two and nine times. The chain carries TRBV5-1 and TRBJ1-6; 7 bases line up with TRBD1. The germline V gene has CDR1 SGHRS and CDR2 YFSETQ. V lost 3 bases and J lost 10; bases outside the gene matches: 10. The CDR3 consists of 15 residues. In nucleotides, the CDR3 is TGCGCCAGCAGCTGGGGTGTAGGGGGCGAATCACCCCTCCACTTT. Translating it yields CASSWGVGGESPLHF.

The chain carries TRBV6-6 and TRBJ2-7; 9 bases fit TRBD1. The V gene's germline CDR1 is MNHNY and CDR2 SVGAGI (reference sequence). CDR3 length: 14 amino acids. Unmatched junction bases numbered 12, after V lost 5 bases and J lost 10 bases. CDR3 in DNA: TGTGCCAGCAGTAACCGGTGGACAGGGGATCTTCAGTACGTC. This encodes CASSNRWTGDLQYV.

CDR3 in DNA: TGTGCCAGCAGCCCTTCCATTCTAGCGGGAGGTGGCACCGGGGAGCTGTTTTTT. It yields the protein CASSPSILAGGGTGELFF. The rearrangement joins TRBV6-2 or TRBV6-3 to TRBJ2-2; 11 bases map to TRBD2. This CDR3 is built from 18 residues. Germline loops: CDR1 MNHEY, CDR2 SVGEGT. V dropped 6 bases and J dropped 4; count of bases not matched to a gene: 13.

This chain links TRBV6-5 with TRBJ1-2; no clear D gene. V was shortened by 6 bases and J by 4 bases, with 12 bases between the two germline ends. CDR1 MNHEY and CDR2 SVGAGI come from the germline V gene. This CDR3 has 13 residues. In DNA form, the CDR3 reads TGTGCCAGCAGCAGGACTCTTGGCTATGGCTACACCTTC. Protein product: CASSRTLGYGYTF.

The chain links TRBV18 to TRBJ1-5; the match to TRBD1 covers 7 bases. Looked up from germline, CDR1 is KGHSH and CDR2 is LQKENI. The CDR3 spans 15 residues. V shed 2 bases and J 3 bases; nucleotides not matched to a gene: 4. The CDR3 nucleotides read TGTGCCAGCTCACCATTGACAGGGCACAATCAGCCCCAGCATTTT. It encodes CASSPLTGHNQPQHF.

The V call is TRBV6-5, the J call TRBJ2-5; TRBD2 matches at 12 bases. Germline values: CDR1 MNHEY, CDR2 SVGAGI. Trimming at V came to 3 bases and at J to 5 bases, leaving 7 bases not matched to a gene. There are 16 residues in the CDR3. This chain's CDR3 is CASSYNLAGGGETQYF. CDR3 in DNA: TGTGCCAGCAGTTATAATCTAGCGGGAGGGGGGGAGACCCAGTACTTC.

The genes are TRBV2 and TRBJ1-6; D gene ambiguous. V gave up 9 bases and J gave up 12 bases, with 18 bases separating them. The germline V gene encodes CDR1 SNHLY and CDR2 FYNNEI. CDR3 length equals 13 residues. The DNA for the CDR3 is TGTGCCAGTTACAGAGCAGAGGGCGAACCCCTCCACTTT. Its protein product is CASYRAEGEPLHF.

The table lists this clone with a count of one. The chain uses TRBV11-2 and TRBJ2-1; tentatively, D is TRBD1 (7 bases). Germline CDR1 reads SGHAT; CDR2 reads FQNNGV. Trimming cost V 10 bases and J 1 base, with 17 bases left between them. This CDR3 contains 15 residues. The CDR3: CANSEGAGSYNEQFF. DNA for the CDR3: TGTGCCAATTCGGAGGGGGCCGGGTCCTACAATGAGCAGTTCTTC.

This clone was recorded a few times. The rearrangement links TRBV5-5 to TRBJ2-3, with TRBD2 identical over 11 bases. Germline V CDR1 and CDR2: SGHKS, YYEKEE (reference sequence). J was trimmed by 5 bases and V by 4 bases; bases with no gene match: 15. This CDR3 is built from 18 residues. CDR3 DNA sequence: TGTGCCAGCAGCGGCGGACTAGCGGGCACCTTTTTCTTAGATACGCAGTATTTT. The encoded protein is CASSGGLAGTFFLDTQYF.

DNA for the CDR3: TGTGCCAGCAGCTTGGAGACAGGGTGGATAAGGAATGAGCAGTTCTTC. It specifies CASSLETGWIRNEQFF. The chain couples TRBV11-2 to TRBJ2-1, with 7 bases fitting TRBD1. CDR1 is SGHAT and CDR2 is FQNNGV in the germline V gene. Germline trimming cut 3 bases from V and 7 bases from J; bases unmatched to any gene: 12. This CDR3 has 16 amino acids.

The chain employs TRBV5-4 and TRBJ1-1; D remains ambiguous. Trimming cost V 4 bases and J 7 bases, with 14 bases left between them. The CDR3 runs 13 residues. In germline, CDR1 is SGHNT, CDR2 YYREEE (reference sequence). CDR3 sequence (DNA): TGTGCCAGCAGCCTTGAGCGTACGGGTGAAGCTTTCTTT. Residues: CASSLERTGEAFF.

The rearrangement uses TRBV2 and TRBJ1-1, with D uncertain. Germline CDR1 SNHLY, CDR2 FYNNEI. This CDR3 has 13 residues. Trimming took off 7 bases at V and 0 bases at J, with 9 bases between the two ends. Here the CDR3 reads CASKLEMNTEAFF. DNA of the CDR3: TGTGCCAGCAAACTCGAGATGAACACTGAAGCTTTCTTT.

The chain carries TRBV5-1 and TRBJ1-1; D uncertain. Germline lookup yields CDR1 SGHRS and CDR2 YFSETQ. V was clipped by 0 bases and J by 5 bases, with 14 bases between them. This CDR3 region has 15 residues. The CDR3 DNA sequence: TGCGCCAGCAGCTTGGTGCGGATAAATGGGACTGAAGCTTTCTTT. This sequence encodes CASSLVRINGTEAFF.

The chain carries TRBV28 and TRBJ2-7; 9 positions match TRBD1. CDR1 and CDR2 from the germline V gene are MDHEN and SYDVKM. The ends lost 6 bases at V and 4 bases at J; junction bases unmatched: 10. This CDR3 has 15 residues. The CDR3: CASRSQGAVGYEQYV. The CDR3 coding sequence is TGTGCCAGCAGGTCACAGGGGGCAGTAGGGTACGAGCAGTACGTC.

This clone has more than one count but fewer than ten. The genes are TRBV20-1 and TRBJ1-2; maybe TRBD1 (6 bases). V lost 3 bases to trimming and J lost 5 bases, with 22 bases between them. The CDR3 has 16 residues. The germline V gene has CDR1 DFQATT and CDR2 SNEGSKA (reference sequence). The CDR3 reads CSASSATAGGVYGYTF. Written as DNA, the CDR3 is TGCAGTGCTAGTTCTGCGACGGCGGGGGGCGTATATGGCTACACCTTC.

The chain links TRBV6-5 to TRBJ1-2, with 7 nucleotides matching TRBD1. CDR1 is MNHEY and CDR2 is SVGAGI in the germline V gene. The CDR3 sequence is 15 residues long. Trimming at V came to 6 bases and at J to 4 bases, leaving 11 bases not matched to a gene. DNA for the CDR3: TGTGCCAGCAGCAAGAGACAGGGATCATTCTATGGCTACACCTTC. Protein product: CASSKRQGSFYGYTF.

The chain uses TRBV6-4 and TRBJ2-5, with TRBD2 identical over 10 bases. CDR1 and CDR2 from the germline V gene are MRHNA and SNTAGT. The length of the CDR3 is 15 residues. V dropped 6 bases and J dropped 5; count of bases not matched to a gene: 9. The CDR3 DNA is TGTGCCAGCAGCGAGCGGGGGGGCCCTCGGGAGACCCAGTACTTC. It yields the protein CASSERGGPRETQYF.

This clone was detected only once. The chain couples TRBV7-6 to TRBJ1-2; no definite D call. Trimming left V 1 base short and J 0 bases short, with 9 bases between. In germline, CDR1 is SGHVS, CDR2 FNYEAQ. The CDR3 runs 15 residues. The CDR3 is CASSLGTGSNYGYTF. In DNA, the CDR3 is TGTGCCAGCAGCTTAGGAACGGGTTCTAACTATGGCTACACCTTC.

A remark on this clone: Distinct nucleotide sequences in the sample also encode this CDR3. The chain carries TRBV5-1 and TRBJ1-2; tentatively, D is TRBD1 (5 bases). This CDR3 contains 15 residues. V was clipped by 0 bases and J by 2 bases, with 11 bases between them. The germline gives CDR1 SGHRS, CDR2 YFSETQ. The CDR3 region has the DNA TGCGCCAGCAGCTTGGCCGGGGGACTCAACTATGGCTACACCTTC. Protein: CASSLAGGLNYGYTF.

This rearrangement joins TRBV29-1 to TRBJ1-1; 9 positions match TRBD1. Germline CDR1 SQVTM, CDR2 ANQGSEA. The CDR3 covers 16 residues. The trim removed 5 bases at V and 3 bases at J, leaving 13 bases unmatched. CDR3 nucleotides: TGCAGCGTTTTCGGACAGGGGAGTTGGGGGGACACTGAAGCTTTCTTT. The encoded protein is CSVFGQGSWGDTEAFF.

The chain recombines TRBV24-1 with TRBJ2-3; 15 nucleotides agree with TRBD2. The V gene's germline CDR1 is KGHDR and CDR2 SFDVKD. This CDR3 spans 18 amino acids. V trimming: 3 bases; J trimming: 2 bases; junction bases outside the gene matches: 5. The CDR3 here is CATSDPGTSGRFTDTQYF. CDR3 nucleotide sequence: TGTGCCACCAGTGATCCCGGGACTAGCGGGAGGTTCACAGATACGCAGTATTTT.

The J gene is TRBJ1-5, the V gene TRBV24-1; possible D gene TRBD1, 5 bases. V lost 4 bases and J lost 11, with 17 bases in between. Germline V lookup: CDR1 KGHDR, CDR2 SFDVKD. The CDR3 extends over 14 amino acids. CDR3 sequence reads: CATSDPGTGGAQHF. The CDR3 DNA follows: TGTGCCACCAGTGACCCAGGGACCGGGGGAGCCCAGCATTTT.